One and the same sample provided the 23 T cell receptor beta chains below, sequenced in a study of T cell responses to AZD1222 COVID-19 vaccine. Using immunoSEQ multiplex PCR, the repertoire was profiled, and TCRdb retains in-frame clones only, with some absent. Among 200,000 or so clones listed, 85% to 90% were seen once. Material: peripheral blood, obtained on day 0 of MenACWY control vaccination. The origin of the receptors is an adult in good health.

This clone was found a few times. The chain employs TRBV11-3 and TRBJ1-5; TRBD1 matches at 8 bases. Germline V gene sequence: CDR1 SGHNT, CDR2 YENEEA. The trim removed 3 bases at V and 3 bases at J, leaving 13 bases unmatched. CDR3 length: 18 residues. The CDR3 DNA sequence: TGTGCCAGCAGCTTTGGGTTCTGTCCAGGGGGCTTCAATCAGCCCCAGCATTTT. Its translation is CASSFGFCPGGFNQPQHF. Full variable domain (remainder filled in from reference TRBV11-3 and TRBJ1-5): EAGVVQSPRYKIIEKKQPVAFWCNPISGHNTLYWYLQNLGQGPELLIRYENEEAVDDSQLPKDRFSAERLKGVDSTLKIQPAELGDSAVYLCASSFGFCPGGFNQPQHFGDGTRLSIL.

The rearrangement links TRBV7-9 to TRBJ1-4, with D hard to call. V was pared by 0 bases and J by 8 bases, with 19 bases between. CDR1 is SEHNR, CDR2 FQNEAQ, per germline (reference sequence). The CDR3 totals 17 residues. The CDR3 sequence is CASSLALGGRGAEKLFF. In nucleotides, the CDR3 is TGTGCCAGCAGCTTAGCCCTTGGAGGCCGCGGTGCAGAAAAACTGTTTTTT.

The DNA of the CDR3 is TGTGCCAGCAGCGCCTTACAGGGTGCTAACACTGAAGCTTTCTTT. It codes for CASSALQGANTEAFF. V usage is TRBV9 and J usage is TRBJ1-1, with a tentative D call TRBD1 (6 bases). Trimming pared 3 bases from V and 2 bases from J, leaving 14 bases between. Germline CDR1 is SGDLS and CDR2 is YYNGEE. The CDR3 totals 15 residues.

The CDR3: CSVEGIRGRGSYNEQFF. In nucleotides, the CDR3 is TGCAGCGTTGAAGGTATTCGGGGCAGGGGATCCTACAATGAGCAGTTCTTC. The chain links TRBV29-1 to TRBJ2-1, with D maybe TRBD1 (6 bases). V was clipped by 1 base and J by 1 base, with 17 bases between them. The CDR3 is 17 residues long. Germline CDR1 reads SQVTM; CDR2 reads ANQGSEA.

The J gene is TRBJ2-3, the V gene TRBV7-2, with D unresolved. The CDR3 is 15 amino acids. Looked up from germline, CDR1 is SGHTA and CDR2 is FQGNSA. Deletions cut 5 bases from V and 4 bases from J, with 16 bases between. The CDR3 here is CASSRARGASDTQYF. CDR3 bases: TGTGCCAGCAGCAGGGCCCGAGGAGCCTCAGATACGCAGTATTTT.

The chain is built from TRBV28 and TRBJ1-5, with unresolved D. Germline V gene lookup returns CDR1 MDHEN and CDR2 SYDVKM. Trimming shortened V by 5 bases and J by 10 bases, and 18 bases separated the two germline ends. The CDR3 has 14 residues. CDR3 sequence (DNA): TGTGCCAGCAGTCCCTCGGGCCAGCATGTTCCCCAGCATTTT. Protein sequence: CASSPSGQHVPQHF.

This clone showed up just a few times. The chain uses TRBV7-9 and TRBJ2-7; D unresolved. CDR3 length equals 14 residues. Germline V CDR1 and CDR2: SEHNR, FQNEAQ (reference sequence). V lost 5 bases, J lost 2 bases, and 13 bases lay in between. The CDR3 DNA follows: TGTGCCAGCAGCGGCCCCGGCGGTCCCTACGAGCAGTACTTC. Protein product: CASSGPGGPYEQYF.

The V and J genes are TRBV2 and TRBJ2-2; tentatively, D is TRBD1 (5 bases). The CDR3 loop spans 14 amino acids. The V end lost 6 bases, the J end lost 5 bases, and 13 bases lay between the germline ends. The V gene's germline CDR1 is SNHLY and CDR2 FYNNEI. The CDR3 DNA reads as TGTGCCAGCAGCGCGAGACAGAAAACCGGGGAGCTGTTTTTT. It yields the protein CASSARQKTGELFF.

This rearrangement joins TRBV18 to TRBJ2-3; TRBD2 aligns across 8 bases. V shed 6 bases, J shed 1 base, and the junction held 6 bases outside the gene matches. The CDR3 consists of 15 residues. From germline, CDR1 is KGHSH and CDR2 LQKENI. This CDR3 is CASSRGTRGTDTQYF. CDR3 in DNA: TGTGCCAGCTCGCGGGGGACTAGGGGCACAGATACGCAGTATTTT.

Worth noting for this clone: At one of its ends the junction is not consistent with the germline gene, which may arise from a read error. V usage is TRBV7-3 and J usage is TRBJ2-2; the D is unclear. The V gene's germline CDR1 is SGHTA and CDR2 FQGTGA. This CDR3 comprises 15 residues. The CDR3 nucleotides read TGTGCCAGCAGCTTAACTGTAGAGAACGCCGGGGAGCTGTTTTTT. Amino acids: CASSLTVENAGELFF.

This CDR3 reads CATSGQGNEQYF. The CDR3 nucleotides read TGTGCCACCAGTGGACAGGGAAACGAGCAGTACTTC. V is TRBV24-1 and J is TRBJ2-7; 7 positions match TRBD1. The CDR3 covers 12 residues. Germline assignment: CDR1 KGHDR and CDR2 SFDVKD. V dropped 5 bases and J dropped 5; count of bases not matched to a gene: 2.

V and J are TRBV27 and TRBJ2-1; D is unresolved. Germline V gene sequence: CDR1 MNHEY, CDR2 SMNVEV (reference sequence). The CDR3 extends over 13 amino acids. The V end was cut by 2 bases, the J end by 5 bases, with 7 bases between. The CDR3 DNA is TGTGCCAGCAGTTTAGTGGTCGACAATGAGCAGTTCTTC. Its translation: CASSLVVDNEQFF.

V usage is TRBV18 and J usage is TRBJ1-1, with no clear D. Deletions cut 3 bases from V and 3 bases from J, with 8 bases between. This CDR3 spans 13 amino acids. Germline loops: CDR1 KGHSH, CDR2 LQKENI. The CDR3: CASSPRQDTEAFF. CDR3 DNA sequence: TGTGCCAGCTCACCTAGGCAGGACACTGAAGCTTTCTTT.

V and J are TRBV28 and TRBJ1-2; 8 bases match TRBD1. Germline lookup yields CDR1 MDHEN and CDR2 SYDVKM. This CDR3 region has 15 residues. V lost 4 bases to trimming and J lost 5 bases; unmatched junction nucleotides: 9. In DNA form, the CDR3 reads TGTGCCAGCAGTTCTCCAGGGGGCATCTCGTATGGCTACACCTTC. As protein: CASSSPGGISYGYTF.

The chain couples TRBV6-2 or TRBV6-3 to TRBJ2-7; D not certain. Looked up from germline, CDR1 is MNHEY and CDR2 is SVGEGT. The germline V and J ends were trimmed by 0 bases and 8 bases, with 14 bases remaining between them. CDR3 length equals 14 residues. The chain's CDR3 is CASSYSIRPFKQYF. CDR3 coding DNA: TGTGCCAGCAGTTACTCGATCCGGCCTTTCAAGCAGTACTTC.

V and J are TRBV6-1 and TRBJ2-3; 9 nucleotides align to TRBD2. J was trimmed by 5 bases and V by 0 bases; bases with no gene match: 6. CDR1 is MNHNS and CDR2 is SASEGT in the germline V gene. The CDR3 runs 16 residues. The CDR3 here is CASSEAIAGAEDTQYF. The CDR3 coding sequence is TGTGCCAGCAGTGAAGCAATAGCGGGAGCCGAAGATACGCAGTATTTT.

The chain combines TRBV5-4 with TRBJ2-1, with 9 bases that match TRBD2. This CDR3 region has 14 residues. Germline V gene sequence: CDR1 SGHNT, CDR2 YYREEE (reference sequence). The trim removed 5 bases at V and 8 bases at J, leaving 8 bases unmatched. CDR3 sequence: CASRGAGGFDEQFF. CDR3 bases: TGTGCCAGCAGAGGGGCGGGGGGGTTTGATGAGCAGTTCTTC.

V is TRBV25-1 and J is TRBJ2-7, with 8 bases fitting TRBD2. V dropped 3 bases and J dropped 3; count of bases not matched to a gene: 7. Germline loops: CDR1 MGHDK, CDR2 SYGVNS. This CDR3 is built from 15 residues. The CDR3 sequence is CASSDLRGGGYEQYF. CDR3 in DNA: TGTGCCAGCAGTGACCTCCGGGGGGGCGGCTACGAGCAGTACTTC.

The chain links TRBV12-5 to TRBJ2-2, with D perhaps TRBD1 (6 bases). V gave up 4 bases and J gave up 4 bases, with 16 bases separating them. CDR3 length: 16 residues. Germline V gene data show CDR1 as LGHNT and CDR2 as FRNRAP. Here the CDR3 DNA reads TGTGCTAGTGGTTCCTGGGGGCTTGGAGGCACCGGGGAGCTGTTTTTT. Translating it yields CASGSWGLGGTGELFF. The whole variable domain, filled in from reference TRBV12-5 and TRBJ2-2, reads DARVTQTPRHKVTEMGQEVTMRCQPILGHNTVFWYRQTMMQGLELLAYFRNRAPLDDSGMPKDRFSAEMPDATLATLKIQPSEPRDSAVYFCASGSWGLGGTGELFFGEGSRLTVL.

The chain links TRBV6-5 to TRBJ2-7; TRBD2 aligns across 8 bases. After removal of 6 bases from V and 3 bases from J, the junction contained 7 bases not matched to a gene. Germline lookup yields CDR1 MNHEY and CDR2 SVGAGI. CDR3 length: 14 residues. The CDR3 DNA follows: TGTGCCAGCAGATTACCGGGGGGGCACTACGAGCAGTACTTC. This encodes CASRLPGGHYEQYF.

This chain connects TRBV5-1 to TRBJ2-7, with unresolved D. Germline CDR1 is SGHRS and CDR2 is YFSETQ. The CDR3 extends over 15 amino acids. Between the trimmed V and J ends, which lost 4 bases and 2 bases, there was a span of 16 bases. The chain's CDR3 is CASSPDVGPAYEQYF. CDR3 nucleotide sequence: TGCGCCAGCAGCCCCGATGTCGGCCCAGCCTACGAGCAGTACTTC.

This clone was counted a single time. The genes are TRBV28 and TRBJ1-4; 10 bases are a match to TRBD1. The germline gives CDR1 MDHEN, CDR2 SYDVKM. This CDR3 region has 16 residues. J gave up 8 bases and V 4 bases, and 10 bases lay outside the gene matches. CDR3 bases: TGTGCCAGCAGTTCCCCGGGACAGGGGATCGGGGAAAAACTGTTTTTT. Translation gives CASSSPGQGIGEKLFF.

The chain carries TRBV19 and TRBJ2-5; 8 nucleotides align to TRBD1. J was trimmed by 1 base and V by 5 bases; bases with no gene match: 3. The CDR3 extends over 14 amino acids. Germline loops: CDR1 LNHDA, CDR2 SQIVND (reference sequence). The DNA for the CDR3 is TGTGCCAGTAGTTTCGGACAGGGCCAAGAGACCCAGTACTTC. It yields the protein CASSFGQGQETQYF.